One and the same sample provided the 13 T cell receptor beta chains below, sequenced in a study of CXCR3-negative and CXCR3-positive naive CD8 T cells. Antigens of these TCRs are unknown. 5' RACE that incorporated UMI labels was used to prepare the TRB cDNA libraries. TCRdb reprocessed the 5' RACE reads and stores each CDR3 protein as one record, lacking DNA. The ten most abundant clones cover about 0.8% of a sample with about 90,000 distinct CDR3 sequences. Overall study results and limits: TRB CDR3s of CXCR3-positive naive cells were more hydrophobic than those of CXCR3-negative naive cells.

The source material was naive CXCR3+ CD8+ T cells from blood. The subset is: CD45RO-CCR7+CD27+CD95- naive CD8+ T cells expressing CXCR3 (TNR3+). The receptors derive from a human donor in good health. Some clones in this sample may be carry-over from other donors' samples.

The V gene is TRBV7-2, the J gene TRBJ2-5; TCRdb picks TRBD2, but there is no DNA to check that call. Germline V lookup: CDR1 SGHTA, CDR2 FQGNSA. The CDR3 consists of 18 residues. The CDR3 loop reads CASSLSSLGTSDMETQYF.

The gene calls are TRBV27 and TRBJ2-7. This CDR3 is 14 amino acids long. Germline V gene data show CDR1 as MNHEY and CDR2 as SMNVEV (reference sequence). The CDR3 sequence is CASSTRQESYEQYF.

The gene calls are TRBV7-8 and TRBJ2-3. The germline gives CDR1 SGHVS, CDR2 FQNEAQ. CDR3 size: 11 residues. CDR3 sequence: CASSLGAGQYF.

The V and J genes are TRBV12-3 or TRBV12-4 and TRBJ2-5; there is no DNA to check the TCRdb D call of TRBD1. There are 15 residues in the CDR3. The CDR3 spells CASSLIGQGQETQYF.

The chain is built from TRBV20-1 and TRBJ1-2. This CDR3 spans 14 amino acids. The germline V gene encodes CDR1 DFQATT and CDR2 SNEGSKA (reference sequence). CDR3 in amino acids: CSARDIGENYGYTF.

V and J are TRBV4-1 and TRBJ2-7; without DNA, the TCRdb call of TRBD1 cannot be checked. Per the germline V gene, CDR1 is MGHRA and CDR2 is YSYEKL. The CDR3 is made up of 13 amino acids. CDR3 residues: CASSQVPPYEQYF.

The gene calls are TRBV28 and TRBJ2-1. Germline values: CDR1 MDHEN, CDR2 SYDVKM. This CDR3 has 11 amino acids. This CDR3 is CASSWFNEQFF.

V gene TRBV24-1 combines with J gene TRBJ2-5; TCRdb names TRBD1, which stays unverified in the absence of DNA. The CDR3 spans 16 residues. Germline CDR1 reads KGHDR; CDR2 reads SFDVKD. The CDR3 sequence: CATSGNDRGNRETQYF.

V gene TRBV28 combines with J gene TRBJ2-2; checking the TCRdb D call of TRBD1 is not possible without DNA. There are 16 residues in the CDR3. From germline, CDR1 is MDHEN and CDR2 SYDVKM. This CDR3 reads CASSFRAELYTGELFF.

The gene calls are TRBV3-1 and TRBJ2-7; TCRdb selects TRBD1, and the lack of DNA leaves this call unchecked. Germline-derived CDR1 and CDR2 are LGHDT and YNNKEL (reference sequence). This CDR3 region has 16 residues. The CDR3 loop is CASSHGTGPSSYEQYF.

The genes are TRBV28 and TRBJ2-2. CDR3 size: 13 residues. CDR1 is MDHEN and CDR2 is SYDVKM in the germline V gene. The CDR3 region is CASGLGNTGELFF.

This chain uses TRBV4-2 with TRBJ1-5. Germline CDR1 reads LGHNA; CDR2 reads YNFKEQ. The CDR3 contains 17 residues. The CDR3 sequence is CASSQDLEAESNQPQHF.

The chain has TRBV3-1 and TRBJ2-7; the D gene TCRdb calls, TRBD1, cannot be checked with no DNA. The CDR3 runs to 15 residues. CDR1 is LGHDT, CDR2 YNNKEL, per germline (reference sequence). CDR3 in amino acids: CASSPGTGSSYEQYF.